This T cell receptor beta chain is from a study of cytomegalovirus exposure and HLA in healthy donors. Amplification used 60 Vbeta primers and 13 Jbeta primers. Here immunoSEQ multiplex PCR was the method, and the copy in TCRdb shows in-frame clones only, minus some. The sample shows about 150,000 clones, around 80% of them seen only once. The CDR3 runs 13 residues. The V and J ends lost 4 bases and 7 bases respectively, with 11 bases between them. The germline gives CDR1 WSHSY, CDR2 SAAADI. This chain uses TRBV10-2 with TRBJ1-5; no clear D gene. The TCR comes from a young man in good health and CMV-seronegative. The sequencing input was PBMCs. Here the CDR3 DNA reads TGCGCCAGCAGTGGATCACTAGGGCAGCCCCAGCATTTT. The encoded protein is CASSGSLGQPQHF.